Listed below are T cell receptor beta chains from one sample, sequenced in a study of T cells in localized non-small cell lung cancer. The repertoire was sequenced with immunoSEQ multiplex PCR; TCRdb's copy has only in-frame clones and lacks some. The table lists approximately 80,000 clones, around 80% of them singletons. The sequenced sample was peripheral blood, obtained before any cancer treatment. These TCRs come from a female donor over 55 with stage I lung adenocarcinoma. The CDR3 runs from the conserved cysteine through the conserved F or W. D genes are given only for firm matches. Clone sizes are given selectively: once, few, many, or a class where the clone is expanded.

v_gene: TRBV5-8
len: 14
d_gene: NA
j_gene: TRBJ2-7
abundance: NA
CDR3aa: CASSPRQVPYEQYF
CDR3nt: TGTGCCAGCAGCCCGAGACAGGTACCCTACGAGCAGTACTTC

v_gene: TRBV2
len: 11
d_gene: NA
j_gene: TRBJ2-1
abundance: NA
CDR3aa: CASSIRDEQFF
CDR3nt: TGTGCCAGCAGTATTAGGGATGAGCAGTTCTTC

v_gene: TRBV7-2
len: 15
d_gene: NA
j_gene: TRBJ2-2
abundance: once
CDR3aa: CASSYRSQNTGELFF
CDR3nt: TGTGCCAGCAGCTACAGAAGCCAGAACACCGGGGAGCTGTTTTTT

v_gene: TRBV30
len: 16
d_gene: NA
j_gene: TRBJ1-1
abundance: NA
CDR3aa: CAWSAKPPDRSPEAFF
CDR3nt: TGTGCCTGGAGTGCCAAGCCCCCCGACAGGTCCCCTGAAGCTTTCTTT

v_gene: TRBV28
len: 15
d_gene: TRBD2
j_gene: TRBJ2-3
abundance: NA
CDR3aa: CASSRNSGRLDTQYF
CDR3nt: TGTGCCAGCAGCAGGAATAGCGGGAGATTAGATACGCAGTATTTT

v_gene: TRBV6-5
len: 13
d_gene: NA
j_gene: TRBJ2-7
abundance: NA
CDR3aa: CASSRQADYEQYF
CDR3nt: TGTGCCAGCAGCCGACAGGCCGACTACGAGCAGTACTTC

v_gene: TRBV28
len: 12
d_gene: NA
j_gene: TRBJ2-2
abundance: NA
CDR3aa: CATRRPTGELFF
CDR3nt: TGTGCCACCCGGAGGCCTACCGGGGAGCTGTTTTTT

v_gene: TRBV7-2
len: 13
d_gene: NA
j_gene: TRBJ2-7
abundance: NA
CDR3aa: CASSRGSSYEQYF
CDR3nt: TGTGCCAGCAGCCGGGGGTCATCCTACGAGCAGTACTTC

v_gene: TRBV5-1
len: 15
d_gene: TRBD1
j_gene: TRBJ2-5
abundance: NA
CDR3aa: CASSVRTGGGETQYF
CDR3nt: TGCGCCAGCAGCGTCAGGACAGGGGGAGGAGAGACCCAGTACTTC

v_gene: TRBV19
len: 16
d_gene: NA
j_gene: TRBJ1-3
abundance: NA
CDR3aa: CASSPRTRSSGNTIYF
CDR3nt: TGTGCCAGTAGTCCCCGGACCAGGAGCTCTGGAAACACCATATATTTT

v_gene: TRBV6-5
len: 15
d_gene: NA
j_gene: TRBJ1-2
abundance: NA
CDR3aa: CASKGQGELNYGYTF
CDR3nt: TGTGCCAGCAAAGGGCAGGGCGAGTTGAACTATGGCTACACCTTC

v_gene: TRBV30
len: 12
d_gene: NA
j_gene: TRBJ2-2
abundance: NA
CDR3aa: CGQKGNTGELFF
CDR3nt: TGTGGGCAAAAGGGGAACACCGGGGAGCTGTTTTTT

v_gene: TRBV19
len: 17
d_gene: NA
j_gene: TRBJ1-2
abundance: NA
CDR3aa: CASSITAGVSSFYGYTF
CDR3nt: TGTGCCAGTAGTATCACTGCGGGGGTTTCGTCGTTTTATGGCTACACCTTC

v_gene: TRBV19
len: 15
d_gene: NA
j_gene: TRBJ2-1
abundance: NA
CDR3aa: CASSGSGSRGNEQFF
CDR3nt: TGTGCCAGTTCCGGGAGCGGTAGTCGGGGCAATGAGCAGTTCTTC

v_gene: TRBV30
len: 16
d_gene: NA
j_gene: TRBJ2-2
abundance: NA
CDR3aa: CAWSVPGGAKTGELFF
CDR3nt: TGTGCCTGGAGTGTACCTGGGGGGGCGAAGACCGGGGAGTTGTTTTTT

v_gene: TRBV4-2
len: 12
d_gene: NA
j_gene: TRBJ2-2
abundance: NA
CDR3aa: CASSQDSGELFF
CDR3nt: TGTGCCAGCAGCCAAGACTCCGGAGAGCTGTTTTTT

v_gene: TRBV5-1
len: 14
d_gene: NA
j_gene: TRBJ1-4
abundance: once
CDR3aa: CASSNDRTNEKLFF
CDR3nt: TGCGCCAGCAGCAACGACAGAACTAATGAAAAACTGTTTTTT

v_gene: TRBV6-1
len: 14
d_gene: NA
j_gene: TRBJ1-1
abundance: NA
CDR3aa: CASSGDRSDGEAFF
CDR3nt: TGTGCCAGCAGTGGGGACCGCTCGGACGGTGAAGCTTTCTTT

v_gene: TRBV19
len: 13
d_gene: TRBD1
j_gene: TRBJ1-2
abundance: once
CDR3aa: CASRGQGASGYTF
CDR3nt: TGTGCCAGTAGAGGACAGGGGGCGTCTGGCTACACCTTC

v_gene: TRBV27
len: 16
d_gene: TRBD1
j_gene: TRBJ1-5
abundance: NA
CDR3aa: CASSLFGTDSNQPQHF
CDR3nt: TGTGCCAGCAGTTTATTCGGGACAGATAGCAATCAGCCCCAGCATTTT

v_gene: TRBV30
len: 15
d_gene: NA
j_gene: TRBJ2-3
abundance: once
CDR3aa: CAWSVGGRGTDTQYF
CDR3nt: TGTGCCTGGAGTGTCGGGGGAAGGGGCACAGATACGCAGTATTTT

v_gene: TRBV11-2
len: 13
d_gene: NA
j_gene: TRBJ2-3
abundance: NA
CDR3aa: CASTPRGADTQYF
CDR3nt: TGTGCCAGCACCCCCAGGGGGGCAGATACGCAGTATTTT

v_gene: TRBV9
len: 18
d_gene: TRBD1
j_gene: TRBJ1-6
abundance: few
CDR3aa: CASSFRDRGTEHGSPLHF
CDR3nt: TGTGCCAGCAGCTTCCGGGACAGGGGAACAGAGCATGGCTCACCCCTCCACTTT

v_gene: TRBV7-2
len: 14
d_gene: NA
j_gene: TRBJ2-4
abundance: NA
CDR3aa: CASSAQVTKNIQYF
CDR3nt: TGTGCCAGCAGCGCCCAGGTAACCAAAAACATTCAGTACTTC

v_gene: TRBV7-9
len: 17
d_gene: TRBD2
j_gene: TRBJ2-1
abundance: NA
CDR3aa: CASSWTSGGSSYNEQFF
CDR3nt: TGTGCCAGCAGCTGGACTAGCGGGGGGAGCTCCTACAATGAGCAGTTCTTC

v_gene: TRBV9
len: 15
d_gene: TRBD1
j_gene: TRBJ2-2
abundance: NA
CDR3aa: CASTNSQGRDGELFF
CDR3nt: TGTGCCAGCACAAATTCACAGGGGCGCGACGGGGAGCTGTTTTTT

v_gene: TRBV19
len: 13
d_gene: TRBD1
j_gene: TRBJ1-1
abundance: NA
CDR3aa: CASSGQGATEAFF
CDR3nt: TGTGCCAGTAGTGGGCAGGGGGCCACTGAAGCTTTCTTT

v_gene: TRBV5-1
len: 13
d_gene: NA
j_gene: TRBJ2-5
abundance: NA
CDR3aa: CASSFQGTETQYF
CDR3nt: TGCGCCAGCAGCTTTCAGGGTACGGAGACCCAGTACTTC

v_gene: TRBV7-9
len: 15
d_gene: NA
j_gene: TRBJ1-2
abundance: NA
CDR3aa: CASSLILGDNYGYTF
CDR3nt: TGTGCCAGCAGTCTCATCCTGGGGGACAACTATGGCTACACCTTC

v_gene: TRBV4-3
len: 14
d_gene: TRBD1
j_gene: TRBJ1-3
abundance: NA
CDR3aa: CASSNRGFGNTIYF
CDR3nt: TGCGCCAGCAGCAACAGGGGTTTTGGAAACACCATATATTTT

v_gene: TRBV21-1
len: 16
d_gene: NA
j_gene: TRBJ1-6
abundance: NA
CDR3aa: CASSKTGDEHNSPLHF
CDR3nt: TGTGCCAGCAGCAAGACAGGGGACGAGCATAATTCACCCCTCCACTTT

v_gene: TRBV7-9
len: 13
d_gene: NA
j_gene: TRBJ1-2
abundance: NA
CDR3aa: CASSLDTVYGYTF
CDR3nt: TGTGCCAGCAGCTTAGATACAGTCTATGGCTACACCTTC

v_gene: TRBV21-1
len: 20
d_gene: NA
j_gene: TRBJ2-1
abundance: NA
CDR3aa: CASSKASGGSKAPLYNEQFF
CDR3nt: TGTGCCAGCAGCAAAGCCTCGGGGGGGTCCAAAGCCCCGCTGTACAATGAGCAGTTCTTC

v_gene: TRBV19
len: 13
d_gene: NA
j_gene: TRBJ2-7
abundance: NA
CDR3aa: CASSPTAIYEQYF
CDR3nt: TGTGCCAGTAGTCCGACAGCCATCTACGAGCAGTACTTC

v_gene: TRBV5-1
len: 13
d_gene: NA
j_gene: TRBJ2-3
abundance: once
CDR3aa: CASSFPRPDTQYF
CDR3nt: TGCGCCAGCAGCTTCCCGAGGCCGGATACGCAGTATTTT

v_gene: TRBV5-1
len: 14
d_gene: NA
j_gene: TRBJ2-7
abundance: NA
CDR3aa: CASSSPGVSYEQYF
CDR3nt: TGCGCCAGCAGCTCACCAGGGGTCTCCTACGAGCAGTACTTC

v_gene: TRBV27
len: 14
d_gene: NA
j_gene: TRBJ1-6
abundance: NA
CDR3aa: CASSFRSYNSPLHF
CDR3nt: TGTGCCAGCAGTTTCAGGTCGTATAATTCACCCCTCCACTTT

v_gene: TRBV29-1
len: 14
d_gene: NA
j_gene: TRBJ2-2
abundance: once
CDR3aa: CSVEEGANTGELFF
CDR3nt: TGCAGCGTTGAGGAGGGTGCGAACACCGGGGAGCTGTTTTTT

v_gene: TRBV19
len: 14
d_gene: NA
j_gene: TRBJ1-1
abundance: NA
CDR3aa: CASSTSTVNTEAFF
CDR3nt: TGTGCCAGTAGTACCTCTACTGTGAACACTGAAGCTTTCTTT

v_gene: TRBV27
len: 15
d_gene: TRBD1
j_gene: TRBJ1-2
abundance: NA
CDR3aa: CASSLDQGAQDGYTF
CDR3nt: TGTGCCAGCAGTTTAGATCAGGGGGCGCAGGACGGCTACACCTTC

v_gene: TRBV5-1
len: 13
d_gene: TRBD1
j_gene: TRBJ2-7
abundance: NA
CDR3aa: CASSLGQGWEQYF
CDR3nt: TGCGCCAGCAGCTTGGGACAGGGGTGGGAGCAGTACTTC

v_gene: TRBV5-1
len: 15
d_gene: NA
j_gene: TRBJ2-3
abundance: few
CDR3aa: CASSLSLLDTDTQYF
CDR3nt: TGCGCCAGCAGCTTGTCCCTGCTGGACACAGATACGCAGTATTTT

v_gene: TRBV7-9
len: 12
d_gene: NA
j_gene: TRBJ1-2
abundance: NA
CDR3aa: CASSFTGGGYTF
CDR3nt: TGTGCCAGCAGCTTTACAGGAGGGGGCTACACCTTC

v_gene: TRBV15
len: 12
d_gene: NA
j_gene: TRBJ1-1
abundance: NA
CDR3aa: CATSAGTTEAFF
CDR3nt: TGTGCCACCAGCGCAGGGACCACTGAAGCTTTCTTT